This record concerns one T cell receptor beta chain sequence. Its antigen is still unknown. Trimming took 1 base from V and 1 from J, leaving 9 bases between them. The CDR3 spans 15 residues. The germline V gene encodes CDR1 LNHDA and CDR2 SQIVND (reference sequence). Sequenced by immunoSEQ multiplex PCR; TCRdb stores in-frame clones only, minus some. This sample has some 46,000 clones, with around 86% found just once. This sample stems from a study of radiotherapy plus CTLA-4 blockade in lung cancer. On the study more broadly: Objective responses were observed in less than 20% of patients, and disease control was achieved by 31%.

Study-level findings and limits: Following radiotherapy plus ipilimumab, tumor-derived TCR clones expanded in the blood. Together with interferon-beta, which increased in serum after radiation, early dynamic changes in blood T cell clones were reportedly the best predictors of response.

The chain has TRBV19 and TRBJ2-3; possible D gene TRBD2, 6 bases. The TCR originated in a human donor with non-small cell lung cancer who had stable disease on radiotherapy plus ipilimumab. The sequencing here drew on peripheral blood, taken from a patient treated with radiotherapy plus ipilimumab. Written as DNA, the CDR3 is TGTGCCAGTAGTATAGGGCGGGGTCGCACAGATACGCAGTATTTT. Protein product: CASSIGRGRTDTQYF. Complete variable domain (other parts from reference TRBV19 and TRBJ2-3): DGGITQSPKYLFRKEGQNVTLSCEQNLNHDAMYWYRQDPGQGLRLIYYSQIVNDFQKGDIAEGYSVSREKKESFPLTVTSAQKNPTAFYLCASSIGRGRTDTQYFGPGTRLTVL.